The 30 T cell receptor beta chains in this list originate from one sample, sequenced in a study of esophageal squamous cell carcinoma under preoperative chemotherapy. The sample's time point: after preoperative PTX-NDP chemotherapy. TCRdb passed the PCR reads through MiXCR, listing each CDR3 protein once. In the table there are around 9,800 distinct CDR3 sequences, approximately 62% of which are singletons. This sample was obtained from a patient given preoperative chemotherapy. The receptors derive from a human donor with esophageal squamous cell carcinoma. The donor label of this sample is uncertain.

This clonotype is a singleton in its sample. The CDR3 DNA is TGTGCCAGCAGCTTAACAGGGGATACGCAGTATTTT. Amino acid sequence: CASSLTGDTQYF. The genes are TRBV7-3 and TRBJ2-3; D gene unclear. CDR1 and CDR2 from the germline V gene are SGHTA and FQGTGA. CDR3 length: 12 residues. Deletions cut 0 bases from V and 6 bases from J, with 4 bases between.

V and J are TRBV6-4 and TRBJ2-3; 7 bases are a match to TRBD2. Gene TRBJ2-7 matches the end of the DNA better, so the J call may be wrong. CDR3 length equals 15 residues. CDR1 and CDR2 from the germline V gene are MRHNA and SNTAGT. CDR3 sequence reads: CGGGDGSGGTDTQYF. In DNA, the CDR3 is TGTGGCGGGGGTGACGGGAGCGGTGGCACAGATACGCAGTACTTC.

This clonotype is labeled as large. The V and J genes are TRBV6-6 and TRBJ2-1, with 14 positions matching TRBD2. The J call may be in error: the DNA end matches TRBJ2-7 better. Germline V CDR1 and CDR2: MNHNY, SVGAGI (reference sequence). The length of the CDR3 is 17 residues. The chain's CDR3 is CASRPNPGLAGVHEQYF. The CDR3 bases are TGTGCCAGCAGGCCTAACCCGGGACTAGCGGGAGTCCACGAGCAGTACTTC.

This clonotype showed up just a few times. One end of the junction fails to match germline, which may point to a read error. The genes are TRBV6-4 and TRBJ2-5; the D gene could be TRBD1 or TRBD2 (6 bases each). Germline CDR1 reads MRHNA; CDR2 reads SNTAGT. The CDR3 extends over 15 amino acids. CDR3 sequence: CARGDGGGDTETQYF. The CDR3, as DNA: TGTGCCAGGGGTGACGGGGGCGGGGACACAGAGACGCAGTACTTT.

This clonotype was recorded a few times. The junction departs from the called germline gene at one end, perhaps through a read error. The chain combines TRBV6-1 with TRBJ2-3; D could derive from TRBD1 or TRBD2 (5 bases each). In germline, CDR1 is MNHNS, CDR2 SASEGT. This CDR3 contains 16 residues. DNA for the CDR3: TGTGCCAGCAGTGAATCGGGGCTGTGCTACAAAGATACTCAGTATTTT. This translates into CASSESGLCYKDTQYF.

This clonotype appeared once. Germline is not matched at one junction end, which may reflect a read error. The chain links TRBV6-1 to TRBJ2-3; perhaps TRBD2 as D (6 bases). CDR1 MNHNS and CDR2 SASEGT come from the germline V gene. This CDR3 has 17 amino acids. CDR3 DNA sequence: TGTGCCAGCATCGCGGGTAGCGGAGGCCGCGGCACAGATACCCAGTATTTC. Translation gives CASIAGSGGRGTDTQYF.

The chain recombines TRBV6-1 with TRBJ2-3, with D maybe TRBD2 (5 bases). The DNA end favors TRBJ2-5, so the J call may be wrong. The V gene's germline CDR1 is MNHNS and CDR2 SASEGT. The CDR3 totals 16 residues. Here the CDR3 reads CASSPNSYSERETQYF. Written as DNA, the CDR3 is TGTGCCAGCAGTCCCAATAGCTATAGCGAGCGAGAGACCCAGTACTTC.

In its sample, this clonotype was seen a few times. This rearrangement joins TRBV27 to TRBJ1-4, with TRBD1 matching 11 bases. The V segment lost 4 bases and the J segment 6 bases; nucleotides outside the gene matches: 1. This CDR3 has 14 amino acids. CDR1 and CDR2 (germline): MNHEY, SMNVEV (reference sequence). DNA for the CDR3: TGTGCCAGCAGTTGGGGACAGGGGGATGAAAAACTGTTTTTT. It is translated as CASSWGQGDEKLFF.

This chain links TRBV6-5 with TRBJ2-3; no definite D call. This CDR3 contains 13 residues. Trimming shortened V by 2 bases and J by 0 bases, and 3 bases separated the two germline ends. Per the germline V gene, CDR1 is MNHEY and CDR2 is SVGAGI. CDR3 residues: CASSYDSTDTQYF. The CDR3 region has the DNA TGTGCCAGCAGTTACGACAGCACAGATACGCAGTATTTT.

Comments on this clonotype: The junction departs from germline at one end; a sequencing error may be responsible. The chain uses TRBV6-1 and TRBJ1-1; the D gene is possibly TRBD1 (6 bases). This CDR3 is built from 13 residues. CDR1 MNHNS and CDR2 SASEGT come from the germline V gene. CDR3 nucleotide sequence: TGTGCCAGCAGTGATGTGAGGACAGATAAGCAGTACTTT. It specifies CASSDVRTDKQYF.

The chain has TRBV6-1 and TRBJ2-5, with a weak D call TRBD1 (5 bases). The J call could be wrong; TRBJ2-7 is a better fit for the DNA end. The CDR3 covers 15 residues. CDR1 and CDR2 (germline): MNHNS, SASEGT. Here the CDR3 reads CATGQGFGARYEQYF. CDR3 bases: TGTGCCACCGGTCAAGGGTTTGGGGCGCGCTACGAGCAGTACTTC.

J is TRBJ2-4 and V is TRBV6-1, with D perhaps given as TRBD1 or TRBD2 (5 bases each). Germline loops: CDR1 MNHNS, CDR2 SASEGT. CDR3 length equals 16 residues. Trimming removed 2 bases at V and 13 bases at J, with 24 bases between. CDR3 residues: CASSESGRSAKDTQYF. Here the CDR3 DNA reads TGTGCCAGCAGTGAATCGGGGCGGAGCGCCAAAGACACGCAGTACTTC.

This clonotype was counted ten times or more. The chain joins TRBV6-1 to TRBJ2-7; tentative D call: TRBD1 (6 bases). The CDR3 has 15 residues. V lost 6 bases and J 1 base, leaving 16 bases between the germline ends. Germline CDR1 is MNHNS and CDR2 is SASEGT. The CDR3 DNA reads as TGTGCCAGCAGCACCCAAGTGACAGGTTCCTACGAGCAGTACTTC. Protein: CASSTQVTGSYEQYF.

The chain joins TRBV11-3 to TRBJ2-1; TRBD2 agrees at 8 bases. The J call may be incorrect, as the DNA end agrees better with TRBJ2-7. In germline, CDR1 is SGHNT, CDR2 YENEEA. This CDR3 has 14 residues. The DNA of the CDR3 is TGTGCCAGCAGCATTCCGGGAGGGAACTACGAGCAGTACTTC. Amino acids: CASSIPGGNYEQYF.

V gene TRBV7-9 combines with J gene TRBJ2-1, with D tentatively TRBD1 (6 bases). The DNA matches TRBJ2-7 better at its end, which makes the J call doubtful. Looked up from germline, CDR1 is SEHNR and CDR2 is FQNEAQ (reference sequence). The CDR3 is 14 residues long. The CDR3 loop is CASSPVQGSYEQYF. DNA of the CDR3: TGTGCCAGCAGCCCTGTACAGGGATCCTACGAGCAGTACTTC.

By share of the sample, this clonotype is large. J is TRBJ2-1 and V is TRBV27; TRBD2 might be the D (6 bases). The J call may be in error: the DNA end matches TRBJ2-7 better. Germline V lookup: CDR1 MNHEY, CDR2 SMNVEV (reference sequence). CDR3 length equals 12 residues. In DNA, the CDR3 is TGTGCCAGCGGGGACTCCTCCTACGAGCAGTACTTC. Protein product: CASGDSSYEQYF.

The V and J genes are TRBV6-1 and TRBJ2-2, with D perhaps matching TRBD1 (5 bases). The CDR3 covers 13 residues. Between the trimmed V and J ends, which lost 4 bases and 6 bases, there was a span of 9 bases. CDR1 and CDR2 from the germline V gene are MNHNS and SASEGT. The CDR3 DNA is TGTGCCAGCAGTGGGCAGGGTGCCGGGGAGCTGTTTTTT. Translating it yields CASSGQGAGELFF.

The genes are TRBV10-1 and TRBJ2-1, with 8 bases aligning to TRBD2. Looked up from germline, CDR1 is WNHNN and CDR2 is SYGVQD (reference sequence). This CDR3 contains 14 residues. V dropped 0 bases and J dropped 10; count of bases not matched to a gene: 5. In DNA form, the CDR3 reads TGCGCCAGCAGTGAGTCGAGACGCGGGGGGGAGCAGTTCTTC. Protein: CASSESRRGGEQFF.

The sample holds one count of this clonotype. The rearrangement links TRBV6-1 to TRBJ1-5, with unresolved D. This CDR3 comprises 13 residues. The V gene's germline CDR1 is MNHNS and CDR2 SASEGT. The ends were cut back, 0 bases at V and 5 bases at J, with 5 bases in the middle. The CDR3 reads CASSEAGHQPQHF. The DNA for the CDR3 is TGTGCCAGCAGTGAAGCAGGCCATCAGCCCCAGCATTTT.

This clonotype was seen a handful of times. The genes are TRBV5-1 and TRBJ2-3; D perhaps matches TRBD2 (5 bases). V was pared by 4 bases and J by 0 bases, with 12 bases between. This CDR3 contains 15 residues. In germline, CDR1 is SGHRS, CDR2 YFSETQ. This CDR3 reads CASSLPTGSTDTQYF. The DNA of the CDR3 is TGCGCCAGCAGCCTTCCTACGGGGAGCACAGATACGCAGTATTTT.

The gene calls are TRBV10-1 and TRBJ2-3, with TRBD2 matching 13 bases. V dropped 5 bases and J dropped 12; count of bases not matched to a gene: 14. The length of the CDR3 is 16 residues. The germline V gene encodes CDR1 WNHNN and CDR2 SYGVQD (reference sequence). As DNA, the CDR3 is TGCGCCAGCAGTCACGGACTAGCGGGAGAGTTTGAGACCCAGTATTTT. Translation gives CASSHGLAGEFETQYF.

This chain joins TRBV6-1 and TRBJ2-3, with D uncertain. With the DNA end fitting TRBJ2-7 better, the J assignment may be wrong. Germline assignment: CDR1 MNHNS and CDR2 SASEGT. The CDR3 loop spans 16 amino acids. CDR3 sequence (DNA): TGTGTGTGCAGTGAATTTGGGCGGAGCTCCACAGATACGCAGTACTTC. Amino acids: CVCSEFGRSSTDTQYF.

The count of this clonotype is one. Compared with germline, one end of the junction differs, possibly owing to a read error. The chain recombines TRBV6-1 with TRBJ2-4; possible D gene TRBD1, 5 bases. Germline CDR1 and CDR2: MNHNS and SASEGT. This CDR3 has 16 amino acids. CDR3 coding DNA: TGTGCCAGCAGTGAATTGGGGCGAAGAGCCACAAACACTCAGTACTTC. Translation gives CASSELGRRATNTQYF.

Only a few counts were recorded for this clonotype. Just one base apart from a much larger clone, this may be a read error. The V gene is TRBV7-2, the J gene TRBJ2-5, with D possibly matching TRBD2 (5 bases). The end of the DNA is better explained by TRBJ2-1, so the J call may be wrong. The CDR3 is 16 amino acids. The germline V gene has CDR1 SGHTA and CDR2 FQGNSA. The CDR3 region is CASSLVVGAVQETQFF. The CDR3 region has the DNA TGTGCCAGCAGCTTAGTAGTTGGAGCGGTCCAAGAGACCCAGTTCTTC.

The rearrangement links TRBV28 to TRBJ2-1; no firm D call. This CDR3 contains 16 residues. Trimming cost V 7 bases and J 5 bases, with 21 bases left between them. Germline CDR1 MDHEN, CDR2 SYDVKM. CDR3 bases: TGTGCCAGCATTAATCCCCGGCCCACCCCGAACAATGAGCAGTTCTTC. Protein product: CASINPRPTPNNEQFF.

The chain joins TRBV7-2 to TRBJ2-3, with 7 bases that match TRBD2. The CDR3 runs to 14 residues. Germline V gives CDR1 SGHTA, CDR2 FQGNSA. J was trimmed by 2 bases and V by 5 bases; bases with no gene match: 4. CDR3 amino acids: CASSTSAYTDTQYF. As DNA, the CDR3 is TGTGCCAGCAGCACTAGCGCCTACACAGATACGCAGTATTTT.

The sample holds many counts of this clonotype. This chain links TRBV7-2 with TRBJ2-7; TRBD1 might be the D (6 bases). The CDR3 sequence is 15 residues long. Trimming cost V 3 bases and J 0 bases, with 12 bases left between them. Germline loops: CDR1 SGHTA, CDR2 FQGNSA. The chain's CDR3 is CASSFFRTDSYEQYF. The DNA for the CDR3 is TGTGCCAGCAGCTTCTTCCGGACAGACTCCTACGAGCAGTACTTC.

As regards this clonotype: At one of its ends the junction is not consistent with the germline gene, which may arise from a read error. The chain links TRBV6-5 to TRBJ2-2; D is possibly TRBD2 (5 bases). The germline V gene has CDR1 MNHEY and CDR2 SVGAGI. This CDR3 region has 15 residues. CDR3 sequence reads: CASSSSCVNSGELFF. In nucleotides, the CDR3 is TGTGCCAGCAGTTCTAGCTGTGTGAACTCCGGTGAGCTGTTCTTC.

In its sample, this clonotype was seen a few times. The V and J genes are TRBV6-1 and TRBJ1-2; 7 nucleotides agree with TRBD1. Trimming at V came to 4 bases and at J to 0 bases, leaving 5 bases not matched to a gene. CDR1 is MNHNS and CDR2 is SASEGT in the germline V gene. There are 15 residues in the CDR3. The CDR3 coding sequence is TGTGCCAGCAGTGCCCAGGGGGATACTAACTATGGCTACACCTTC. Protein product: CASSAQGDTNYGYTF.

In nucleotides, the CDR3 is TGTGCCAGCAGTTCCTATGGACAGGGGAGCGTGTTCTTC. Translating gives CASSSYGQGSVFF. The chain combines TRBV6-5 with TRBJ2-1; TRBD1 agrees at 9 bases. CDR3 length equals 13 residues. V dropped 4 bases and J dropped 15; count of bases not matched to a gene: 10. Looked up from germline, CDR1 is MNHEY and CDR2 is SVGAGI.